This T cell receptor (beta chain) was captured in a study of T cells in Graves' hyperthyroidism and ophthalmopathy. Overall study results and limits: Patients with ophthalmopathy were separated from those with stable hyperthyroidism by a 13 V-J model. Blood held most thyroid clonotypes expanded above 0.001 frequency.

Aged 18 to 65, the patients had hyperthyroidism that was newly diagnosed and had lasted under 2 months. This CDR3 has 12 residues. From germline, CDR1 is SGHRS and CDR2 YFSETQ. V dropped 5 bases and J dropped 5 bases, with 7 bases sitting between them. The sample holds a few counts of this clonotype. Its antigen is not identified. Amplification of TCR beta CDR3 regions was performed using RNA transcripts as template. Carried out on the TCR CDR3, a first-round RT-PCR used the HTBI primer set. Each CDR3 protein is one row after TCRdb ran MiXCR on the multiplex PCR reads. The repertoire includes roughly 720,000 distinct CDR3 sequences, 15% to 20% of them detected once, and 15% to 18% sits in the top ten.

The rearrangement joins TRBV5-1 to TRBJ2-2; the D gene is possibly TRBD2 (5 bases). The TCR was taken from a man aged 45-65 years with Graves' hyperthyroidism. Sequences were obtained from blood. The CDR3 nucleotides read TGCGCCAGCAGAAGAGGGACCGGGGAGCTGTTTTTT. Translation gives CASRRGTGELFF.